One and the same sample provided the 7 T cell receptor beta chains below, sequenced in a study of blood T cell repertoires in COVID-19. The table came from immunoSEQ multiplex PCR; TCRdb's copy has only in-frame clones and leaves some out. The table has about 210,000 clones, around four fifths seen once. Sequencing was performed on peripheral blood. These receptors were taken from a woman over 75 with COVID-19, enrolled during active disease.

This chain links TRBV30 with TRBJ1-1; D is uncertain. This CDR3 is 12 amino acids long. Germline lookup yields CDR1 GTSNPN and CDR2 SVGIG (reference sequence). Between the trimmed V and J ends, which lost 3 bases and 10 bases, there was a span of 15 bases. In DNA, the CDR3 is TGTGCCTGGAGAGGGTCCGGGGATGGAGCTTTCTTT. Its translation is CAWRGSGDGAFF.

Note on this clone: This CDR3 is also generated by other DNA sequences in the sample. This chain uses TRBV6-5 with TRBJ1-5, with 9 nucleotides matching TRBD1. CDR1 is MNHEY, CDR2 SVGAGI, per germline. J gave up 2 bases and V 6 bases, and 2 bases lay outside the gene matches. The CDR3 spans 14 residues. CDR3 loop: CASRRTGGNQPQHF. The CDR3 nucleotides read TGTGCCAGCAGGCGGACAGGGGGCAATCAGCCCCAGCATTTT.

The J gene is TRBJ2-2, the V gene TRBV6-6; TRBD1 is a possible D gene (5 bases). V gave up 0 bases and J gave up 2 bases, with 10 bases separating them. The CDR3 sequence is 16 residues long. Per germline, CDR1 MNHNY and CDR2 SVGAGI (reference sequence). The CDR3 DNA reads TGTGCCAGCAGTTACTCGGGCCAGGGAAACACCGGGGAGCTGTTTTTT. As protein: CASSYSGQGNTGELFF.

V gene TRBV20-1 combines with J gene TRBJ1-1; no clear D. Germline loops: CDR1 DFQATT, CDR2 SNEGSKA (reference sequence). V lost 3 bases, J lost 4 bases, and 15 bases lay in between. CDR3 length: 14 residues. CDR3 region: CSASPWGAGTEAFF. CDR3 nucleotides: TGCAGTGCTAGTCCCTGGGGAGCAGGCACTGAAGCTTTCTTT.

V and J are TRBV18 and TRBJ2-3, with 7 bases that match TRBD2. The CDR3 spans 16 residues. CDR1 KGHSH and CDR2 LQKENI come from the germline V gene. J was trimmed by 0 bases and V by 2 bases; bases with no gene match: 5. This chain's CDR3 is CASSPILATSTDTQYF. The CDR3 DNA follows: TGTGCCAGCTCACCAATACTAGCGACCAGCACAGATACGCAGTATTTT.

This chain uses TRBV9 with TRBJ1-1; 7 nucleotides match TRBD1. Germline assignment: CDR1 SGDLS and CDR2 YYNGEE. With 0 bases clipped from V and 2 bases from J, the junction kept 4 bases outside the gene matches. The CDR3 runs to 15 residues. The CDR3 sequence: CASSVGEGANTEAFF. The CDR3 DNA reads TGTGCCAGCAGCGTAGGCGAGGGGGCCAACACTGAAGCTTTCTTT.

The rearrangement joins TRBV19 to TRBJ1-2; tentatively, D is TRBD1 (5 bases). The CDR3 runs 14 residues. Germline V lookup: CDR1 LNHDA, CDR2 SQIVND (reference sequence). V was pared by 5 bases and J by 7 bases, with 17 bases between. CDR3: CASSPGTGGSGYTF. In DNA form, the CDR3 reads TGTGCCAGTAGTCCAGGGACGGGAGGTAGTGGCTACACCTTC.